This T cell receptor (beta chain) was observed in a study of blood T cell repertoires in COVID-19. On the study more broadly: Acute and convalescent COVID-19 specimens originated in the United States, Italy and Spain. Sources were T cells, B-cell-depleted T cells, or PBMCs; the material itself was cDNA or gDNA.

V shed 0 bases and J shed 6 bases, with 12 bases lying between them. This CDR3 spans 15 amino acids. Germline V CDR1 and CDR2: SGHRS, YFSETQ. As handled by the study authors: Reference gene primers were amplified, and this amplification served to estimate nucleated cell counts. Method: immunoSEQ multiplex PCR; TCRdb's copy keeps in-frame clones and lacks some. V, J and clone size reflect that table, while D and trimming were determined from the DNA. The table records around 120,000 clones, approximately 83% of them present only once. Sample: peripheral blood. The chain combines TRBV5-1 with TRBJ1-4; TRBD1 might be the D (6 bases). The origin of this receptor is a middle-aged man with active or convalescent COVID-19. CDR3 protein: CASSLVPGEYEKLFF. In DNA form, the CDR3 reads TGCGCCAGCAGCTTGGTGCCAGGGGAGTATGAAAAACTGTTTTTT.